This TCR beta chain appears in the sequencing data of a study of long-term antiretroviral therapy in people with HIV. This clone has more than one count but fewer than ten. Its specificity is unknown. Study-wide points: After ART, diversity increased yet remained lower than transplant donor controls.

Donors each had at least one pre-ART PBMC sample and at least two post-ART ones. Participants with HIV, all of them, were treated in the United States. V dropped 2 bases and J dropped 7 bases, with 6 bases sitting between them. Germline lookup yields CDR1 MNHNS and CDR2 SASEGT. CDR3 length: 13 residues. The assay used was immunoSEQ (version v3.0), run at survey level. Data came from immunoSEQ multiplex PCR; TCRdb stores just in-frame clones and leaves some out. The repertoire holds more than 15,000 clones, about three quarters seen once, with less than 15% in the top ten. The material was unsorted PBMCs, obtained 2.9 years after starting antiretroviral therapy. The V gene is TRBV6-1, the J gene TRBJ1-6; D unclear. The source of this sequence is a woman in her twenties or thirties with HIV. The CDR3 is CASSERENSPLHF. The CDR3 nucleotides read TGTGCCAGCAGTGAAAGGGAGAATTCACCCCTCCACTTT.